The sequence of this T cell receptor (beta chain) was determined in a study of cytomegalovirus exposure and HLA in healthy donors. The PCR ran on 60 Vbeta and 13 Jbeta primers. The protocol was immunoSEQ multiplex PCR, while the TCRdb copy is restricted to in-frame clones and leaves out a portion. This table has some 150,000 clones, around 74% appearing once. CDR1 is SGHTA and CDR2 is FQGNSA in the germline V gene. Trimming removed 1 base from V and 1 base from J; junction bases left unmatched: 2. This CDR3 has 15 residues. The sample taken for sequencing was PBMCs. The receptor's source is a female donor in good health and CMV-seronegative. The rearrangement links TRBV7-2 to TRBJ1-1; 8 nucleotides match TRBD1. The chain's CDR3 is CASSLGGTGNTEAFF. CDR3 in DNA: TGTGCCAGCAGCTTAGGAGGGACAGGGAACACTGAAGCTTTCTTT.